These 8 T cell receptor beta chains were sequenced from one sample in a study of blood T cell repertoires in COVID-19. Sequencing used immunoSEQ multiplex PCR; TCRdb keeps in-frame clones, though not all of them. The data show approximately 270,000 clones, 70% to 85% seen once. The sequencing sample was made of peripheral blood. Source of these receptors: a human donor with COVID-19, enrolled during active disease. The donor label of this sample is uncertain.

This clone was seen only once. CDR3 sequence: CASSSTGVDTQYF. CDR3 DNA sequence: TGTGCCAGCAGCTCGACAGGGGTGGATACGCAGTATTTT. The chain links TRBV11-2 to TRBJ2-3; 8 bases are shared with TRBD1. The CDR3 has 13 residues. The V gene's germline CDR1 is SGHAT and CDR2 FQNNGV. With V trimmed by 4 bases and J by 6 bases, 3 bases remained unmatched.

The CDR3 region is CASSFRDRHNSPLHF. CDR3 coding DNA: TGTGCCAGCAGTTTCCGGGACAGACATAATTCACCCCTCCACTTT. The chain carries TRBV28 and TRBJ1-6, with 7 bases matching TRBD1. Germline V lookup: CDR1 MDHEN, CDR2 SYDVKM. The CDR3 totals 15 residues. After removal of 3 bases from V and 5 bases from J, the junction contained 4 bases not matched to a gene. The full variable domain, in which reference TRBV28 and TRBJ1-6 provide the parts outside the CDR3, is DVKVTQSSRYLVKRTGEKVFLECVQDMDHENMFWYRQDPGLGLRLIYFSYDVKMKEKGDIPEGYSVSREKKERFSLILESASTNQTSMYLCASSFRDRHNSPLHFGNGTRLTVT.

V and J are TRBV28 and TRBJ1-5; D is unresolved. V shed 2 bases and J shed 2 bases, with 10 bases lying between them. The V gene's germline CDR1 is MDHEN and CDR2 SYDVKM. The CDR3 totals 15 residues. Here the CDR3 reads CASSLGGRRNQPQHF. The CDR3 DNA reads as TGTGCCAGCAGTTTAGGAGGGCGTCGCAATCAGCCCCAGCATTTT.

The chain recombines TRBV29-1 with TRBJ2-5; D is unresolved. Germline CDR1 SQVTM, CDR2 ANQGSEA. Trimming shortened V by 8 bases and J by 5 bases, and 9 bases separated the two germline ends. CDR3 length: 10 amino acids. Here the CDR3 reads CSTRSETQYF. The CDR3 bases are TGCAGCACCCGGTCGGAGACCCAGTACTTC.

The V gene is TRBV9, the J gene TRBJ1-3; the match to TRBD1 covers 7 bases. This CDR3 contains 15 residues. V dropped 3 bases and J dropped 0; count of bases not matched to a gene: 3. The germline V gene has CDR1 SGDLS and CDR2 YYNGEE. CDR3 in DNA: TGTGCCAGCAGCGGACAGGGCGGCTCTGGAAACACCATATATTTT. This translates into CASSGQGGSGNTIYF.

The chain couples TRBV6-6 to TRBJ2-7; the D gene is possibly TRBD1 (7 bases). The length of the CDR3 is 15 residues. Germline CDR1 reads MNHNY; CDR2 reads SVGAGI (reference sequence). V was pared by 5 bases and J by 3 bases, with 17 bases between. In nucleotides, the CDR3 is TGTGCCAGCAGTCAAACGGGGGCAGGGGGCTACGAGCAGTACTTC. Its translation is CASSQTGAGGYEQYF.

CDR3 amino acids: CASSFGGVTGDTQYF. CDR3 DNA: TGCGCCAGCAGCTTCGGGGGAGTGACGGGCGATACGCAGTATTTT. The chain employs TRBV5-1 and TRBJ2-3, with D possibly TRBD2 on 6 matching bases. Per the germline V gene, CDR1 is SGHRS and CDR2 is YFSETQ. V was clipped by 2 bases and J by 6 bases, with 16 bases between them. CDR3 size: 15 residues.

The rearrangement links TRBV29-1 to TRBJ1-1, with TRBD1 identical over 10 bases. J was trimmed by 1 base and V by 7 bases; bases with no gene match: 6. CDR1 and CDR2 (germline): SQVTM, ANQGSEA. The CDR3 totals 14 residues. DNA for the CDR3: TGCAGCGGATTGGACAGGGGGAGGAACACTGAAGCTTTCTTT. Translated, it gives CSGLDRGRNTEAFF.